This T cell receptor beta chain was sequenced for a study of blood T cell repertoires in COVID-19. Study-level background: The United States, Italy and Spain supplied acute and convalescent COVID-19 samples. T cells, B-cell-depleted T cells, or PBMCs supplied cDNA or gDNA.

Authors' analysis steps: It was from reference gene primer amplification that nucleated cell counts were estimated. The table came from immunoSEQ multiplex PCR; TCRdb's copy has only in-frame clones and leaves some out. V, J and clone size are taken as reported in that table, and D and trimming were inferred from the DNA itself. The data contain about 170,000 clones, more than 85% of them singletons. Germline lookup yields CDR1 SGDLS and CDR2 YYNGEE. The V end lost 6 bases, the J end lost 2 bases, and 18 bases lay between the germline ends. CDR3 size: 16 residues. The J gene is TRBJ1-3, the V gene TRBV9; TRBD1 might be the D (6 bases). The sequenced material came from peripheral blood. This TCR was sampled from a man aged 45 to 65 with acute or convalescent COVID-19. CDR3 in amino acids: CASNRDISFAGNTIYF. CDR3 nucleotides: TGTGCCAGCAACCGGGACATCTCTTTTGCTGGAAACACCATATATTTT.